These 3 T cell receptor beta chains originate from one sample sequenced in a study of identical twins. TCRdb re-analysed the 5' RACE reads in MiXCR, keeping a single row per CDR3 protein. The sample has about 470,000 distinct CDR3 sequences, 20% to 25% seen once. These data were also reused for a study on T cells expressing NK-cell markers.

Input material: CD4+ T cells sorted from blood. The receptors were gathered from a woman younger than 30 in good health.

The V gene is TRBV19, the J gene TRBJ1-2, with D uncertain. The CDR3 totals 14 residues. CDR1 and CDR2 (germline): LNHDA, SQIVND (reference sequence). Trimming left V 7 bases short and J 1 base short, with 13 bases between. The CDR3 sequence is CASNDGQVNYGYTF. As DNA, the CDR3 is TGTGCCAGTAACGATGGGCAGGTTAACTATGGCTACACCTTC.

The chain carries TRBV18 and TRBJ2-1; D is unclear. The CDR3 runs 14 residues. V lost 2 bases and J lost 6, with 11 bases in between. From germline, CDR1 is KGHSH and CDR2 LQKENI. The CDR3 spells CASSPDSPGNEQFF. The CDR3 DNA reads TGTGCCAGCTCACCAGATTCTCCTGGCAATGAGCAGTTCTTC.

This clonotype was counted a few times. The CDR3 DNA sequence: TGTGCCACGTCGGAGGGTGGGTTAGGCGCCTACGAGCAGTACTTC. It yields the protein CATSEGGLGAYEQYF. The chain combines TRBV10-3 with TRBJ2-7; a possible D gene is TRBD2 (6 bases). Germline CDR1 is ENHRY and CDR2 is SYGVKD. The CDR3 has 15 residues. V was cut by 10 bases and J by 2 bases, with 21 bases left in between.